A selection of T cell receptor beta chains follows, all from one sample in a study of shared clonotypes between healthy human individuals. The repertoire was sequenced with immunoSEQ multiplex PCR; TCRdb's copy has only in-frame clones and lacks some. The sample lists 2 million to 2.5 million clones, about 94% occurring once. Sequences were obtained from naive CD8+ T cells sorted from blood. These receptors all stem from a man aged 18 to 29 in good health. The CDR3 runs from the conserved cysteine through the conserved F or W. Fields, in order: V gene, J gene, clone size, D gene, CDR3 protein, CDR3 DNA. A D gene is named only where the DNA matches it firmly. Some rows mark clone size as missing; the rest say once, few, many or name a class of expanded clone.

v_gene: TRBV7-2; j_gene: TRBJ2-3; abundance: -; d_gene: -; CDR3aa: CASSWDVTDTQYF; CDR3nt: TGTGCCAGCAGCTGGGATGTCACAGATACGCAGTATTTT
v_gene: TRBV7-6; j_gene: TRBJ2-3; abundance: once; d_gene: -; CDR3aa: CASSLGGTDTQYF; CDR3nt: TGTGCCAGCAGCCTTGGGGGGACAGATACGCAGTATTTT
v_gene: TRBV14; j_gene: TRBJ2-7; abundance: -; d_gene: -; CDR3aa: CASSPARYEQYF; CDR3nt: TGTGCCAGCAGCCCAGCCCGTTACGAGCAGTACTTC
v_gene: TRBV19; j_gene: TRBJ2-7; abundance: -; d_gene: TRBD1; CDR3aa: CASSPGPRDREYEQYF; CDR3nt: TGTGCCAGTAGTCCGGGGCCCAGGGACAGGGAGTACGAGCAGTACTTC
v_gene: TRBV9; j_gene: TRBJ2-7; abundance: -; d_gene: -; CDR3aa: CASSVSSGYLNEQYF; CDR3nt: TGTGCCAGCAGCGTCTCGAGCGGGTATTTAAACGAGCAGTACTTC
v_gene: TRBV28; j_gene: TRBJ1-1; abundance: -; d_gene: -; CDR3aa: CASSADSEAFF; CDR3nt: TGTGCCAGCAGTGCGGACAGTGAAGCTTTCTTT
v_gene: TRBV5-1; j_gene: TRBJ1-1; abundance: -; d_gene: -; CDR3aa: CASSLVGSEAFF; CDR3nt: TGCGCCAGCAGCTTGGTAGGGTCCGAAGCTTTCTTT
v_gene: TRBV28; j_gene: TRBJ2-5; abundance: -; d_gene: TRBD2; CDR3aa: CASIRLAGGETQYF; CDR3nt: TGTGCCAGTATCCGACTAGCGGGGGGAGAGACCCAGTACTTC
v_gene: TRBV15; j_gene: TRBJ2-5; abundance: -; d_gene: TRBD1; CDR3aa: CATSSGQGTETQYF; CDR3nt: TGTGCCACCAGCAGCGGACAGGGTACAGAGACCCAGTACTTC
v_gene: TRBV28; j_gene: TRBJ1-5; abundance: -; d_gene: -; CDR3aa: CASSLVSSNQPQHF; CDR3nt: TGTGCCAGCAGTTTGGTTAGTAGCAATCAGCCCCAGCATTTT
v_gene: TRBV13; j_gene: TRBJ2-7; abundance: -; d_gene: -; CDR3aa: CASSLGRMRYEQYF; CDR3nt: TGTGCCAGCAGCTTAGGTAGAATGCGTTACGAGCAGTACTTC
v_gene: TRBV11-2; j_gene: TRBJ1-1; abundance: -; d_gene: -; CDR3aa: CASSLDRGTEAFF; CDR3nt: TGTGCCAGCAGCTTAGACAGGGGCACTGAAGCTTTCTTT
v_gene: TRBV19; j_gene: TRBJ2-7; abundance: -; d_gene: -; CDR3aa: CASSGQLGPYEQYF; CDR3nt: TGTGCCAGTAGTGGACAGTTAGGTCCTTACGAGCAGTACTTC
v_gene: TRBV6-5; j_gene: TRBJ1-5; abundance: -; d_gene: -; CDR3aa: CASSSPNQPQHF; CDR3nt: TGTGCCAGCAGTTCGCCGAACCAGCCCCAGCATTTT
v_gene: TRBV7-5; j_gene: TRBJ2-2; abundance: -; d_gene: -; CDR3aa: CARRQALNTGELFF; CDR3nt: TGTGCCAGAAGGCAAGCCCTGAACACCGGGGAGCTGTTTTTT
v_gene: TRBV7-9; j_gene: TRBJ1-5; abundance: once; d_gene: -; CDR3aa: CASSPWDVNQPQHF; CDR3nt: TGTGCCAGCAGCCCCTGGGACGTCAATCAGCCCCAGCATTTT
v_gene: TRBV27; j_gene: TRBJ2-1; abundance: -; d_gene: -; CDR3aa: CASSLSTGNHEQFF; CDR3nt: TGTGCCAGCAGTTTATCCACAGGGAACCATGAGCAGTTCTTC
v_gene: TRBV2; j_gene: TRBJ2-1; abundance: -; d_gene: -; CDR3aa: CASSASWEQFF; CDR3nt: TGTGCCAGCAGTGCCTCCTGGGAGCAGTTCTTC
v_gene: TRBV11-2; j_gene: TRBJ2-7; abundance: -; d_gene: TRBD2; CDR3aa: CASSLVGSGGSYEQYF; CDR3nt: TGTGCCAGCAGCTTAGTAGGTAGCGGGGGCTCCTACGAGCAGTACTTC
v_gene: TRBV5-1; j_gene: TRBJ1-2; abundance: -; d_gene: -; CDR3aa: CASSFDTGRGYTF; CDR3nt: TGCGCCAGCAGCTTTGACACAGGCCGTGGCTACACCTTC
v_gene: TRBV19; j_gene: TRBJ2-3; abundance: -; d_gene: -; CDR3aa: CASSIAGGTDTQYF; CDR3nt: TGTGCCAGTAGTATTGCCGGGGGCACAGATACGCAGTATTTT
v_gene: TRBV27; j_gene: TRBJ2-5; abundance: -; d_gene: TRBD1; CDR3aa: CASSPYGQGETQYF; CDR3nt: TGTGCCAGCAGTCCCTATGGACAGGGCGAGACCCAGTACTTC
v_gene: TRBV27; j_gene: TRBJ1-5; abundance: -; d_gene: -; CDR3aa: CASSLSGDNQPQHF; CDR3nt: TGTGCCAGCAGTTTATCAGGGGACAATCAGCCCCAGCATTTT
v_gene: TRBV29-1; j_gene: TRBJ2-5; abundance: -; d_gene: -; CDR3aa: CSGGQQETQYF; CDR3nt: TGCAGCGGAGGACAGCAAGAGACCCAGTACTTC
v_gene: TRBV7-9; j_gene: TRBJ2-7; abundance: -; d_gene: -; CDR3aa: CASSSPDAHYEQYF; CDR3nt: TGTGCCAGCAGCTCCCCGGATGCCCACTACGAGCAGTACTTC
v_gene: TRBV7-9; j_gene: TRBJ1-3; abundance: -; d_gene: TRBD1; CDR3aa: CASSPTTGAGNTIYF; CDR3nt: TGTGCCAGCAGCCCCACGACAGGGGCTGGAAACACCATATATTTT
v_gene: TRBV7-9; j_gene: TRBJ1-1; abundance: -; d_gene: -; CDR3aa: CASSSLSGTVNTEAFF; CDR3nt: TGTGCCAGCAGCTCCCTTAGCGGAACAGTGAACACTGAAGCTTTCTTT
v_gene: TRBV19; j_gene: TRBJ2-3; abundance: -; d_gene: TRBD2; CDR3aa: CAKPTGTRSDTQYF; CDR3nt: TGTGCCAAACCCACCGGGACTAGAAGTGATACGCAGTATTTT
v_gene: TRBV28; j_gene: TRBJ1-1; abundance: -; d_gene: -; CDR3aa: CASSKQGGNTEAFF; CDR3nt: TGTGCCAGCAGTAAACAGGGCGGGAACACTGAAGCTTTCTTT
v_gene: TRBV28; j_gene: TRBJ1-5; abundance: -; d_gene: -; CDR3aa: CASSLLAVPDRNQPQHF; CDR3nt: TGTGCCAGCAGTTTATTGGCGGTCCCGGATCGCAATCAGCCCCAGCATTTT